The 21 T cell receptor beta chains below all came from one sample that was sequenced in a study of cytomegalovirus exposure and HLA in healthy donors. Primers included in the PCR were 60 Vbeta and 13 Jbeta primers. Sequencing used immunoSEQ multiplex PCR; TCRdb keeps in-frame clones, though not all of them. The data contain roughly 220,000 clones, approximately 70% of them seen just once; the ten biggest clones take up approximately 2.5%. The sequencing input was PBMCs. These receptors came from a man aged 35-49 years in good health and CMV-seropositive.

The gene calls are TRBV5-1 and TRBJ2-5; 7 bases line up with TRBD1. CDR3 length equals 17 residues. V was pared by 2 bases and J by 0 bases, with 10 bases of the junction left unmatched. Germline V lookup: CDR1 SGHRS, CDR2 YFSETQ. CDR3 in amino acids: CASSLKGASEYQETQYF. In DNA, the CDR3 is TGCGCCAGCAGCTTAAAGGGGGCATCCGAGTACCAAGAGACCCAGTACTTC. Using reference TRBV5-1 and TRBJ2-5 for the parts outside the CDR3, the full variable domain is KAGVTQTPRYLIKTRGQQVTLSCSPISGHRSVSWYQQTPGQGLQFLFEYFSETQRNKGNFPGRFSGRQFSNSRSEMNVSTLELGDSALYLCASSLKGASEYQETQYFGPGTRLLVL.

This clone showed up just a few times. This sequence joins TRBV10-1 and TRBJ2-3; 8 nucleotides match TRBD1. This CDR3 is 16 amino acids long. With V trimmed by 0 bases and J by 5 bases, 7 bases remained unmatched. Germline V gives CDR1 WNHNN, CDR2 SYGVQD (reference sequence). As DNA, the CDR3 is TGCGCCAGCAGTGAGTCGAGAGGACAGGGAAGAGATACGCAGTATTTT. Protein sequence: CASSESRGQGRDTQYF.

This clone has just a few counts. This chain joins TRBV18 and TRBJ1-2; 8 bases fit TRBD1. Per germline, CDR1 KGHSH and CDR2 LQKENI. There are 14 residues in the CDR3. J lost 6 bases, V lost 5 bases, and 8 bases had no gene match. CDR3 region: CASSSQGARNGYTF. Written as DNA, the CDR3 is TGTGCCAGCTCATCCCAGGGGGCCCGGAATGGCTACACCTTC. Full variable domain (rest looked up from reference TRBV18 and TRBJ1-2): NAGVMQNPRHLVRRRGQEARLRCSPMKGHSHVYWYRQLPEEGLKFMVYLQKENIIDESGMPKERFSAEFPKEGPSILRIQQVVRGDSAAYFCASSSQGARNGYTFGSGTRLTVV.

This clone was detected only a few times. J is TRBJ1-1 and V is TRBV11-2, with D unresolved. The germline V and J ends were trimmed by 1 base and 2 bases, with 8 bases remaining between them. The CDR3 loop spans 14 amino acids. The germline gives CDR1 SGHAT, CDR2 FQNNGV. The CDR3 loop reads CASSLGQTNTEAFF. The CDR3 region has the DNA TGTGCCAGCAGCTTAGGGCAGACTAACACTGAAGCTTTCTTT.

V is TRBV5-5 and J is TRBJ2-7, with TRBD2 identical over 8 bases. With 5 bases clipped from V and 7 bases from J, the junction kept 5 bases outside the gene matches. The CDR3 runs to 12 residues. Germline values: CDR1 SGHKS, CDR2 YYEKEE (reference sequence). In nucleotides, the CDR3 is TGTGCCAGCAGTTTTAGCGGGGTAGAGCAGTACTTC. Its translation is CASSFSGVEQYF. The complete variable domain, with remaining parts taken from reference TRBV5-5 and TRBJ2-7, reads DAGVTQSPTHLIKTRGQQVTLRCSPISGHKSVSWYQQVLGQGPQFIFQYYEKEERGRGNFPDRFSARQFPNYSSELNVNALLLGDSALYLCASSFSGVEQYFGPGTRLTVT.

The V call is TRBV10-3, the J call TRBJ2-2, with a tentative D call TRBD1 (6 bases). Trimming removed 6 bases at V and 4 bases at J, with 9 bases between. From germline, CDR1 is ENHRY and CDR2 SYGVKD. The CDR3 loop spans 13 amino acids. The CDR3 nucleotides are TGTGCCATCAGGGACAGAGGCACCGGGGAGCTGTTTTTT. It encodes CAIRDRGTGELFF.

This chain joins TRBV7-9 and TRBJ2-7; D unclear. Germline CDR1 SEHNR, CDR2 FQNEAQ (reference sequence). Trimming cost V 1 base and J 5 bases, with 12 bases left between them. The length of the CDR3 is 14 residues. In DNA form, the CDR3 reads TGTGCCAGCAGCTTAGGATTAGCCAGCCACGAGCAGTACTTC. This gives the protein CASSLGLASHEQYF.

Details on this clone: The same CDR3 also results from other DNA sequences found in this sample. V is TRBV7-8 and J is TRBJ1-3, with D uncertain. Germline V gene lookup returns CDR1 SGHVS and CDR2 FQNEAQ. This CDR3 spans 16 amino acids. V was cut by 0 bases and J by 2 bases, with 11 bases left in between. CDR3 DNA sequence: TGTGCCAGCAGCTTAGCGCCATGGGAGACTGGAAACACCATATATTTT. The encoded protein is CASSLAPWETGNTIYF.

DNA for the CDR3: TGTGCCAGAAGCCGACGCGAGGGTAGAATTCAGCCCCAGCATTTT. Protein product: CARSRREGRIQPQHF. The chain combines TRBV5-3 with TRBJ1-5; D ambiguous. TRBV5-3 is assigned to the ORF class and has an uncertain function. Trimming took 4 bases from V and 6 from J, leaving 17 bases between them. The CDR3 length is 15 residues.

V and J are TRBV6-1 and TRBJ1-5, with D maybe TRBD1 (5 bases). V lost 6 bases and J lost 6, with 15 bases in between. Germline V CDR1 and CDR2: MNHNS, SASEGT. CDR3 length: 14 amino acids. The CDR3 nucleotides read TGTGCCAGCAGCCCTCAGGGTCCTCTTCAGCCCCAGCATTTT. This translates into CASSPQGPLQPQHF.

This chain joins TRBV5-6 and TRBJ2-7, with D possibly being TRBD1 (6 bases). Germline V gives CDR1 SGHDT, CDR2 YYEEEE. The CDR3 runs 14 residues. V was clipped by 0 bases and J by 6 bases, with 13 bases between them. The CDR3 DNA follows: TGTGCCAGCAGCTTGGCACAGGGTCCCGGCGAGCAGTACTTC. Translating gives CASSLAQGPGEQYF.

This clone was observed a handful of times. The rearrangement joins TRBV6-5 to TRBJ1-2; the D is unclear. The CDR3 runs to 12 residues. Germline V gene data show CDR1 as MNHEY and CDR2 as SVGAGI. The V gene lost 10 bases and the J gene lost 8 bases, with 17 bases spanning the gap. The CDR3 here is CATGGPLRGYTF. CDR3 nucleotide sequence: TGTGCCACCGGTGGCCCCTTGAGGGGCTACACCTTC.

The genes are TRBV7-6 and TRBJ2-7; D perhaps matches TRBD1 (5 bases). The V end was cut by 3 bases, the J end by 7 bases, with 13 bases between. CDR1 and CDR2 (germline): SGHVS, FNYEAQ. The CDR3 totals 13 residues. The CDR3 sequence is CASSFGSGWEQYF. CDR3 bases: TGTGCCAGCAGCTTCGGTTCAGGGTGGGAGCAGTACTTC.

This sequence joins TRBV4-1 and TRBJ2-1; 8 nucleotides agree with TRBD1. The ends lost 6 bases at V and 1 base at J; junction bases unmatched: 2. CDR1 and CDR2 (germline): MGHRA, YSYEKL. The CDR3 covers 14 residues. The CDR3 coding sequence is TGCGCCAGCAGACGGACAGGGTCCTACAATGAGCAGTTCTTC. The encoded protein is CASRRTGSYNEQFF.

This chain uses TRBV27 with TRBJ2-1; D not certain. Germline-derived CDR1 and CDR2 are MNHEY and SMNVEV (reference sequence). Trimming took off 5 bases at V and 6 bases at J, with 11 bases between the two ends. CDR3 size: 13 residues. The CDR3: CASSPIGGNEQFF. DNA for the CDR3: TGTGCCAGCAGTCCCATTGGCGGCAATGAGCAGTTCTTC.

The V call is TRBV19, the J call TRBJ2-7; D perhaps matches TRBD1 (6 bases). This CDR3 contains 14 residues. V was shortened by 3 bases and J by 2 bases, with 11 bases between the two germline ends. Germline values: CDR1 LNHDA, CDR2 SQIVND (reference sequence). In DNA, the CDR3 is TGTGCCAGTAGTATTCAGGCAGGGGCCTACGAGCAGTACTTC. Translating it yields CASSIQAGAYEQYF.

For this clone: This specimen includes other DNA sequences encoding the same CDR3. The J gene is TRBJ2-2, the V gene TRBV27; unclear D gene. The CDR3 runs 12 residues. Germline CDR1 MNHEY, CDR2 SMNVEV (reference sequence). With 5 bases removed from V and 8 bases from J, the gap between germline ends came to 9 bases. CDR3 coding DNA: TGTGCCAGCAGTCCCCTAACGGGGGAGCTGTTTTTT. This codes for CASSPLTGELFF.

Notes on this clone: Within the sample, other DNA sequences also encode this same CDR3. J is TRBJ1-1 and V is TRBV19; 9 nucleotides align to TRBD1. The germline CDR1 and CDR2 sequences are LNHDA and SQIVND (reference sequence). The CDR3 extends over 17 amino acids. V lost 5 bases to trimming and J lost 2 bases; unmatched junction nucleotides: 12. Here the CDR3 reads CASSFHFLGQGNTEAFF. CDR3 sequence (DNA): TGTGCCAGTAGTTTCCACTTCCTGGGACAGGGAAACACTGAAGCTTTCTTT.

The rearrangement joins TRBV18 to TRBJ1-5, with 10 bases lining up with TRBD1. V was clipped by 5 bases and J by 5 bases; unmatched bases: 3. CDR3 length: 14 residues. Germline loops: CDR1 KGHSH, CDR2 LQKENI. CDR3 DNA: TGTGCCAGCTCAGTGACAGGGGGCGATCAGCCCCAGCATTTT. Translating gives CASSVTGGDQPQHF.

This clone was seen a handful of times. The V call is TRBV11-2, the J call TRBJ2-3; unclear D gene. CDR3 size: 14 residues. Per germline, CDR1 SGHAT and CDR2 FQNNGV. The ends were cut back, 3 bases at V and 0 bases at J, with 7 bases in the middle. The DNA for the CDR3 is TGTGCCAGCAGCTTGGAGCCCAGCACAGATACGCAGTATTTT. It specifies CASSLEPSTDTQYF.

This CDR3 is CASSYGQGEPQHF. The CDR3 nucleotides read TGTGCCAGCAGTTACGGGCAGGGGGAGCCCCAGCATTTT. The chain links TRBV6-6 to TRBJ1-5; TRBD1 aligns across 7 bases. Germline CDR1 MNHNY, CDR2 SVGAGI (reference sequence). The CDR3 sequence is 13 residues long. V lost 2 bases to trimming and J lost 8 bases; unmatched junction nucleotides: 3.